Listed below are T cell receptor beta chains from one sample, sequenced in a study of early T cells in non-severe SARS-CoV-2 infection. TCRdb processed the 5' RACE reads anew with MiXCR; each CDR3 protein has one entry. The repertoire has tens of thousands of distinct CDR3 sequences, about 6.1% of them found once; the top ten carry less than 6%. Sequenced material: whole blood. These receptor sequences come from an adult who was a healthcare worker with PCR-confirmed SARS-CoV-2 infection or an uninfected control (not recorded which). CDR3s include the opening cysteine and the closing phenylalanine or tryptophan. The order of the fields is D gene, V gene, J gene, clone size, CDR3 protein, CDR3 DNA. D genes are given only for firm matches. The size of a clone is reported for some rows only, either as once, few or many, or as a class for expanded clones.

TRBD2	TRBV7-8	TRBJ2-3	few	CASSLGGKATQYF	TGTGCCAGCTCCTTGGGAGGGAAGGCTACGCAGTATTTT
.	TRBV20-1	TRBJ2-1	many	CSARLPTGGNEQFF	TGCAGTGCTAGACTACCCACCGGCGGGAATGAGCAGTTCTTC
TRBD2	TRBV6-5	TRBJ2-5	many	CASSIGTSGPRRYF	TGTGCCAGCAGTATTGGGACTAGCGGCCCACGGCGGTACTTC
.	TRBV4-3	TRBJ1-1	many	CASSQGIGLTEAFF	TGCGCCAGCAGCCAAGGCATCGGGTTAACTGAAGCTTTCTTT
.	TRBV6-5	TRBJ2-3	.	CASSYGGPTTRNTQYF	TGTGCCAGCAGTTATGGGGGACCGACTACAAGGAATACGCAGTATTTT
.	TRBV5-1	TRBJ2-3	many	CASSFPESTDTQYF	TGCGCCAGCAGCTTCCCGGAGAGCACAGATACGCAGTATTTT
.	TRBV10-3	TRBJ2-1	many	CAISERMAIGDNEQFF	TGTGCCATCAGTGAGAGAATGGCCATCGGGGACAATGAGCAGTTCTTC
.	TRBV28	TRBJ1-1	many	CASSTGTGGMAFF	TGTGCCAGCAGTACCGGGACCGGCGGAATGGCTTTCTTT
.	TRBV6-2/TRBV6-3	TRBJ1-5	many	CASPKSGRPQHF	TGTGCCAGCCCCAAGTCCGGGAGGCCCCAGCATTTT
.	TRBV7-2	TRBJ2-7	.	CASSSGAQGPYEQYF	TGTGCCAGCAGCTCCGGGGCTCAGGGCCCCTACGAGCAGTACTTC
.	TRBV20-1	TRBJ1-1	many	CSARDGEGLHTEAFF	TGCAGTGCTAGAGATGGCGAGGGGCTGCACACTGAAGCTTTCTTT
.	TRBV12-3/TRBV12-4	TRBJ1-2	few	CASSFGNPYGYTF	TGTGCCAGCAGTTTCGGGAACCCCTATGGCTACACCTTC
TRBD2	TRBV4-1	TRBJ2-7	medium-sized	CASSPTSGTRYEQYF	TGCGCCAGCAGCCCCACTAGCGGGACGCGCTACGAGCAGTACTTC
TRBD1	TRBV5-1	TRBJ2-2	many	CASSYGQVDTGELFF	TGCGCCAGCAGCTACGGACAGGTTGACACCGGGGAGCTGTTTTTT
.	TRBV7-9	TRBJ1-3	few	CASSWDGNSENTIYF	TGTGCCAGCAGCTGGGACGGGAACTCTGAAAACACCATATATTTT
TRBD1	TRBV19	TRBJ2-7	many	CASSRTGVVFEQYF	TGTGCCAGTAGCCGGACAGGGGTCGTTTTCGAGCAGTACTTC
.	TRBV12-3/TRBV12-4	TRBJ2-3	medium-sized	CASSSGLRLTDTQYF	TGTGCCAGCAGTTCCGGACTTCGGTTGACAGATACGCAGTATTTT
.	TRBV7-6	TRBJ2-5	.	CASSPQETQYF	TGTGCCAGCAGCCCACAAGAGACCCAGTACTTC
TRBD2	TRBV24-1	TRBJ2-7	medium-sized	CATSDWGSGGYEQYF	TGTGCCACCAGTGATTGGGGGAGCGGGGGCTACGAGCAGTACTTC
TRBD1	TRBV7-2	TRBJ1-6	many	CASSLDGTGNSPLHF	TGTGCCAGCAGCTTAGATGGGACAGGGAATTCACCCCTCCACTTT
.	TRBV7-9	TRBJ2-5	many	CASSLPLDLPQETQYF	TGTGCCAGCAGCTTACCCCTGGACTTACCGCAAGAGACCCAGTACTTC
.	TRBV5-4	TRBJ2-4	many	CASSPGGVAKNIQYF	TGTGCCAGCAGCCCAGGCGGGGTAGCCAAAAACATTCAGTACTTC
.	TRBV27	TRBJ2-3	many	CASSYRGAGTDTQYF	TGTGCCAGCAGCTATAGGGGGGCTGGCACAGATACGCAGTATTTT
TRBD2	TRBV4-3	TRBJ2-1	many	CASSQEPSGGIYNEQFF	TGCGCCAGCAGCCAAGAGCCTAGCGGGGGGATCTACAATGAGCAGTTCTTC
TRBD1	TRBV6-5	TRBJ1-1	.	CASSSTAGTVQAFF	TGTGCCAGCAGTTCCACGGCAGGGACAGTCCAAGCTTTCTTT
.	TRBV7-2	TRBJ2-1	many	CASSEKLNQFF	TGTGCCAGCAGTGAAAAGCTCAATCAGTTCTTC
.	TRBV5-6	TRBJ2-7	many	CASSFYPPGSYEQYF	TGTGCCAGCAGCTTTTATCCCCCAGGGTCCTACGAGCAGTACTTC
TRBD1	TRBV29-1	TRBJ1-1	many	CSVGGGWTEAFF	TGCAGCGTTGGAGGGGGCTGGACTGAAGCTTTCTTT